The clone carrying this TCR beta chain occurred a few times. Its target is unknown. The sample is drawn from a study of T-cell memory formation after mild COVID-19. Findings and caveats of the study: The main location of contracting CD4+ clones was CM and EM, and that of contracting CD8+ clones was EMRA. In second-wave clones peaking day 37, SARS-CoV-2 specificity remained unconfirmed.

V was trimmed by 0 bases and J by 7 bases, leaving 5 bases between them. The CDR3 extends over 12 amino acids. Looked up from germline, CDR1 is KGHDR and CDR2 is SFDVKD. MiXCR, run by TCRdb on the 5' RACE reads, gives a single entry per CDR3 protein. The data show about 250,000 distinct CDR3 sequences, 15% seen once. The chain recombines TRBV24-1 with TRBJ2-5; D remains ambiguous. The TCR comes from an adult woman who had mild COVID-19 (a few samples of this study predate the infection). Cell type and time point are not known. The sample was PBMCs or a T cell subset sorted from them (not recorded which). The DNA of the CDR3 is TGTGCCACCAGTGATTTGGACGGGACCCAGTACTTC. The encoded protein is CATSDLDGTQYF.